These 5 T cell receptor beta chains originate from one sample sequenced in a study of blood T cell repertoires in COVID-19. Profiling relied on immunoSEQ multiplex PCR, and the TCRdb table lists in-frame clones only, not all of them. The data show around 250,000 clones, with roughly 88% seen just once and roughly 1.2% held by the top ten. Sequenced material: PBMCs or T cells enriched from blood (not recorded which). The origin of the receptors is a middle-aged woman with acute COVID-19.

The V and J genes are TRBV5-4 and TRBJ2-4; 9 nucleotides align to TRBD1. The trim removed 3 bases at V and 6 bases at J, leaving 7 bases unmatched. CDR3 size: 15 residues. Germline CDR1 reads SGHNT; CDR2 reads YYREEE (reference sequence). The CDR3, as DNA: TGTGCCAGCAGCTCCCTACAGGGGGCGGTAAACATTCAGTACTTC. The encoded protein is CASSSLQGAVNIQYF. The full variable domain, completed using reference TRBV5-4 and TRBJ2-4, is ETGVTQSPTHLIKTRGQQVTLRCSSQSGHNTVSWYQQALGQGPQFIFQYYREEENGRGNFPPRFSGLQFPNYSSELNVNALELDDSALYLCASSSLQGAVNIQYFGAGTRLSVL.

This clone was found a few times. The genes are TRBV28 and TRBJ2-1; 10 nucleotides match TRBD2. CDR1 MDHEN and CDR2 SYDVKM come from the germline V gene. The ends lost 7 bases at V and 5 bases at J; junction bases unmatched: 8. This CDR3 spans 15 amino acids. This CDR3 reads CASIEGLAGDNEQFF. The CDR3 DNA reads TGTGCCAGCATCGAGGGGCTAGCGGGAGACAATGAGCAGTTCTTC. Using reference TRBV28 and TRBJ2-1 for the parts outside the CDR3, the full variable domain is DVKVTQSSRYLVKRTGEKVFLECVQDMDHENMFWYRQDPGLGLRLIYFSYDVKMKEKGDIPEGYSVSREKKERFSLILESASTNQTSMYLCASIEGLAGDNEQFFGPGTRLTVL.

DNA for the CDR3: TGTGCCAGTAGTATTTGGGTCGGGACTAACACTGAAGCTTTCTTT. The encoded protein is CASSIWVGTNTEAFF. The rearrangement joins TRBV19 to TRBJ1-1; possible D gene TRBD1, 5 bases. Germline V CDR1 and CDR2: LNHDA, SQIVND (reference sequence). Trimming pared 3 bases from V and 2 bases from J, leaving 13 bases between. The CDR3 runs to 15 residues.

The chain is built from TRBV19 and TRBJ1-4; a possible D gene is TRBD1 (6 bases). With 4 bases removed from V and 0 bases from J, the gap between germline ends came to 12 bases. This CDR3 region has 16 residues. Looked up from germline, CDR1 is LNHDA and CDR2 is SQIVND (reference sequence). This CDR3 reads CASSRRGTATNEKLFF. The CDR3 nucleotides are TGTGCCAGTAGTAGAAGGGGGACGGCAACTAATGAAAAACTGTTTTTT.

This chain links TRBV27 with TRBJ2-7; perhaps TRBD2 as D (5 bases). Germline V lookup: CDR1 MNHEY, CDR2 SMNVEV (reference sequence). CDR3 length equals 13 residues. V lost 2 bases, J lost 4 bases, and 9 bases lay in between. DNA for the CDR3: TGTGCCAGCAGTTTAGGGCCGGGGTACGAGCAGTACGTC. This translates into CASSLGPGYEQYV.